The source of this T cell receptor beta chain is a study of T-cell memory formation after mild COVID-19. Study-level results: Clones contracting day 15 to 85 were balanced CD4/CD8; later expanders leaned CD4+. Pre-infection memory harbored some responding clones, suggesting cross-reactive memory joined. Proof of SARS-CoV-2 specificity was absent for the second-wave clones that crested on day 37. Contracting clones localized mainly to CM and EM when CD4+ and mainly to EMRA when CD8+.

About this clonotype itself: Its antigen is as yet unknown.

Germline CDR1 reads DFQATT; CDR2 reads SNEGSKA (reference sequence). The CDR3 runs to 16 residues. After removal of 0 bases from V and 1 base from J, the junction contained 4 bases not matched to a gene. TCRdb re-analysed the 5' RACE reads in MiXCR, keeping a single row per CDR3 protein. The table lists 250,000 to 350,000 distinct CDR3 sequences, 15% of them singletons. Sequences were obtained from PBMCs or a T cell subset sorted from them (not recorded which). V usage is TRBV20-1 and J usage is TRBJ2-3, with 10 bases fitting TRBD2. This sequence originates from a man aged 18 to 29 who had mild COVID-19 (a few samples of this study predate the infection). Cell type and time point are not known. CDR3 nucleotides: TGCAGTGCTAGAGATGGGGGGACTAGCGGCACAGATACGCAGTATTTT. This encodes CSARDGGTSGTDTQYF.